The 12 T cell receptor beta chains below were found in one sample sequenced in a study of radiotherapy plus CTLA-4 blockade in lung cancer. This table comes from immunoSEQ multiplex PCR, and its TCRdb copy is limited to in-frame clones, with some not included. The table includes about 77,000 clones, around 74% detected once. This sample comprised peripheral blood, obtained from a patient treated with radiotherapy plus ipilimumab. Receptor source: a human donor with non-small cell lung cancer whose response to radiotherapy plus ipilimumab could not be evaluated.

CDR3 sequence (DNA): TGCGCCAGCAGCCTTGGACAGGGGGTCACAGATACGCAGTATTTT. Amino acid sequence: CASSLGQGVTDTQYF. The rearrangement joins TRBV5-1 to TRBJ2-3; 10 bases are a match to TRBD1. Germline values: CDR1 SGHRS, CDR2 YFSETQ. After removal of 4 bases from V and 2 bases from J, the junction contained 4 bases not matched to a gene. The CDR3 length is 15 residues.

The chain couples TRBV5-1 to TRBJ1-3; weak D call: TRBD1 (5 bases). From germline, CDR1 is SGHRS and CDR2 YFSETQ. V lost 0 bases to trimming and J lost 0 bases, with 7 bases between them. This CDR3 comprises 15 residues. Here the CDR3 DNA reads TGCGCCAGCAGCTTGGGACAGAGCTCTGGAAACACCATATATTTT. Amino acids: CASSLGQSSGNTIYF.

The genes are TRBV11-2 and TRBJ2-3, with no clear D. Trimming shortened V by 7 bases and J by 1 base, and 15 bases separated the two germline ends. This CDR3 contains 15 residues. The germline CDR1 and CDR2 sequences are SGHAT and FQNNGV. This CDR3 reads CASTPPSLGTDTQYF. CDR3 nucleotide sequence: TGTGCCAGCACCCCGCCAAGCTTGGGCACAGATACGCAGTATTTT.

The chain combines TRBV7-3 with TRBJ1-1; D is unresolved. In germline, CDR1 is SGHTA, CDR2 FQGTGA. This CDR3 spans 13 amino acids. V was shortened by 5 bases and J by 1 base, with 8 bases between the two germline ends. The CDR3 DNA reads as TGTGCCAGCAGCCCTCTCTCGAACACTGAAGCTTTCTTT. Translating it yields CASSPLSNTEAFF.

The chain is built from TRBV15 and TRBJ1-4; 7 bases map to TRBD1. The CDR3 runs 18 residues. Looked up from germline, CDR1 is LNHNV and CDR2 is YYDKDF (reference sequence). The J segment lost 4 bases and the V segment lost 3 bases, leaving 14 bases of the junction unmatched. The CDR3 protein is CATSRLALTDRVNEKLFF. Written as DNA, the CDR3 is TGTGCCACCAGCAGGTTAGCCTTAACCGACAGGGTTAATGAAAAACTGTTTTTT.

The chain joins TRBV9 to TRBJ1-1; maybe TRBD1 (6 bases). This CDR3 spans 15 amino acids. Germline V gene lookup returns CDR1 SGDLS and CDR2 YYNGEE. Trimming pared 4 bases from V and 2 bases from J, leaving 15 bases between. CDR3 sequence (DNA): TGTGCCAGCAGCCCCATAGTGGGGGCAAACACTGAAGCTTTCTTT. Its translation: CASSPIVGANTEAFF.

The rearrangement uses TRBV27 and TRBJ2-1; tentative D call: TRBD2 (6 bases). The CDR3 totals 14 residues. CDR1 and CDR2 from the germline V gene are MNHEY and SMNVEV (reference sequence). V gave up 3 bases and J gave up 8 bases, with 14 bases separating them. Here the CDR3 reads CASSFGGGQDEQFF. The CDR3 DNA sequence: TGTGCCAGCAGTTTCGGGGGTGGTCAAGATGAGCAGTTCTTC.

The chain links TRBV19 to TRBJ1-2; D is perhaps TRBD1 (6 bases). The CDR3 has 13 residues. V lost 0 bases, J lost 4 bases, and 6 bases lay in between. CDR1 and CDR2 from the germline V gene are LNHDA and SQIVND (reference sequence). The CDR3 nucleotides are TGTGCCAGTAGTATAGAGGGGGCCTATGGCTACACCTTC. Translating it yields CASSIEGAYGYTF.

The chain recombines TRBV28 with TRBJ1-3, with 7 positions matching TRBD1. Germline CDR1 MDHEN, CDR2 SYDVKM. The J segment lost 4 bases and the V segment lost 7 bases, leaving 13 bases of the junction unmatched. The CDR3 runs 16 residues. The CDR3 here is CASNPLGGQTGNTIYF. The CDR3 region has the DNA TGTGCCAGCAACCCTTTAGGGGGACAGACCGGAAACACCATATATTTT.

V gene TRBV9 combines with J gene TRBJ2-1; 11 positions agree with TRBD2. J gave up 9 bases and V 4 bases, and 6 bases lay outside the gene matches. The CDR3 spans 14 residues. Per germline, CDR1 SGDLS and CDR2 YYNGEE. CDR3 amino acids: CASSPRLAGIEQFF. CDR3 in DNA: TGTGCCAGCAGCCCACGACTAGCGGGGATTGAGCAGTTCTTC.

The chain employs TRBV11-3 and TRBJ2-3; 8 bases match TRBD2. Trimming took 3 bases from V and 2 from J; bases not matched to a gene: 4. Germline loops: CDR1 SGHNT, CDR2 YENEEA. CDR3 length: 15 residues. This chain's CDR3 is CASSFGGGYTDTQYF. CDR3 bases: TGTGCCAGCAGCTTCGGGGGGGGTTACACAGATACGCAGTATTTT.

This clone was counted a few times. The chain links TRBV6-5 to TRBJ1-3, with D unclear. This CDR3 has 15 amino acids. Germline V lookup: CDR1 MNHEY, CDR2 SVGAGI. V lost 0 bases and J 1 base, leaving 7 bases between the germline ends. The CDR3 DNA follows: TGTGCCAGCAGTTACTCGCGGGGATCTGGAAACACCATATATTTT. It encodes CASSYSRGSGNTIYF.